Presented here are 23 T cell receptor beta chains from one specimen sequenced in a study of cytotoxic CD8 clonotypes in ibrutinib-treated CLL. The data were produced by immunoSEQ multiplex PCR, yet TCRdb's version contains in-frame clones alone and is incomplete. The table shows roughly 180,000 clones, with less than 85% occurring only once. This specimen consisted of PBMCs, obtained after 24 months of ibrutinib treatment. The source of these receptors is a human donor with chronic lymphocytic leukemia.

The rearrangement joins TRBV9 to TRBJ2-3; D could derive from TRBD1 or TRBD2 (5 bases each). The CDR3 extends over 16 amino acids. Germline V gives CDR1 SGDLS, CDR2 YYNGEE. V was cut by 3 bases and J by 1 base, with 15 bases left in between. CDR3 amino acids: CASSARGDIGTDTQYF. As DNA, the CDR3 is TGTGCCAGCAGCGCTCGAGGGGATATCGGCACAGATACGCAGTATTTT.

The chain joins TRBV18 to TRBJ2-3; possibly TRBD1 or TRBD2 for D (5 bases each). Germline V gives CDR1 KGHSH, CDR2 LQKENI. There are 13 residues in the CDR3. Deletions cut 6 bases from V and 5 bases from J, with 12 bases between. The CDR3: CASSRGTLDTQYF. CDR3 DNA: TGTGCCAGCTCCCGAGGGACGCTAGATACGCAGTATTTT.

The table lists this clone with a count of one. The rearrangement joins TRBV5-6 to TRBJ1-5, with D tentatively TRBD1 (6 bases). The CDR3 length is 16 residues. The germline gives CDR1 SGHDT, CDR2 YYEEEE. Trimming removed 3 bases from V and 6 bases from J, with 19 bases in between. CDR3 nucleotide sequence: TGTGCCAGCAGCTCCAGGGGATCGAGGATCCTTCAGCCCCAGCATTTT. Translated: CASSSRGSRILQPQHF.

The chain combines TRBV4-1 with TRBJ2-4; D is ambiguous. This CDR3 contains 15 residues. In germline, CDR1 is MGHRA, CDR2 YSYEKL. The V end lost 1 base, the J end lost 0 bases, and 7 bases lay between the germline ends. CDR3 sequence: CASSQGIQAKNIQYF. The CDR3 DNA reads TGCGCCAGCAGCCAAGGTATTCAAGCCAAAAACATTCAGTACTTC.

The DNA of the CDR3 is TGCGCCAGCAGCCAAGATAATGGATTGGGGACCGCCGCAACTAATGAAAAACTGTTTTTT. This sequence encodes CASSQDNGLGTAATNEKLFF. This chain uses TRBV4-1 with TRBJ1-4; tentative D call: TRBD1 (5 bases). The CDR3 totals 20 residues. Trimming pared 0 bases from V and 0 bases from J, leaving 20 bases between. CDR1 and CDR2 from the germline V gene are MGHRA and YSYEKL.

This clone has just a few counts. V gene TRBV4-2 combines with J gene TRBJ1-1; 7 positions match TRBD1. There are 15 residues in the CDR3. Germline trimming cut 4 bases from V and 1 base from J; bases unmatched to any gene: 6. Germline V CDR1 and CDR2: LGHNA, YNFKEQ. The CDR3 sequence is CASSLLDRSNTEAFF. The CDR3 bases are TGTGCCAGCAGCCTCCTGGACAGGTCGAACACTGAAGCTTTCTTT.

This rearrangement joins TRBV28 to TRBJ1-5; 9 nucleotides match TRBD1. Trimming cost V 5 bases and J 1 base; bases outside gene matches: 9. This CDR3 region has 17 residues. Per germline, CDR1 MDHEN and CDR2 SYDVKM. CDR3 sequence: CASSPPGQGLSNQPQHF. In nucleotides, the CDR3 is TGTGCCAGCAGTCCCCCGGGACAGGGATTGAGCAATCAGCCCCAGCATTTT.

V is TRBV28 and J is TRBJ1-3; possible D gene TRBD1, 5 bases. Germline loops: CDR1 MDHEN, CDR2 SYDVKM. This CDR3 is built from 14 residues. The V end lost 5 bases, the J end lost 2 bases, and 10 bases lay between the germline ends. The CDR3 is CASSLWGAGNTIYF. The CDR3 bases are TGTGCCAGCAGTCTGTGGGGGGCTGGAAACACCATATATTTT.

This clone was seen once. The chain joins TRBV7-9 to TRBJ2-1; D gene ambiguous. Germline V CDR1 and CDR2: SEHNR, FQNEAQ (reference sequence). There are 14 residues in the CDR3. V lost 5 bases and J lost 7, with 15 bases in between. For the CDR3, the DNA is TGTGCCAGCAGCCTAGAGCCTGAGGTGAATGAGCAGTTCTTC. Encoded protein: CASSLEPEVNEQFF.

DNA of the CDR3: TGTGCCAGCAGCCCCTCTAGCGGGGGGTTCAATGAGCAGTTCTTC. Translation gives CASSPSSGGFNEQFF. The V and J genes are TRBV2 and TRBJ2-1; 11 bases fit TRBD2. The germline V gene has CDR1 SNHLY and CDR2 FYNNEI. This CDR3 comprises 15 residues. V trimming: 6 bases; J trimming: 6 bases; junction bases outside the gene matches: 7.

V gene TRBV6-5 combines with J gene TRBJ2-1, with 10 bases lining up with TRBD2. Germline lookup yields CDR1 MNHEY and CDR2 SVGAGI. V gave up 2 bases and J gave up 3 bases; unmatched junction bases: 1. This CDR3 contains 15 residues. CDR3 sequence: CASSYRTSGYNEQFF. The DNA of the CDR3 is TGTGCCAGCAGTTACAGGACTAGCGGCTACAATGAGCAGTTCTTC.

This clone was detected only once. V is TRBV5-1 and J is TRBJ2-5; either TRBD1 or TRBD2 may supply D (6 bases each). CDR1 and CDR2 (germline): SGHRS, YFSETQ. The CDR3 length is 13 residues. Between the trimmed V and J ends, which lost 4 bases and 7 bases, there was a span of 14 bases. The CDR3 sequence: CASSVGGKATQYF. The CDR3 DNA follows: TGCGCCAGCAGCGTAGGGGGGAAAGCGACCCAGTACTTC.

This clone was seen once. V and J are TRBV7-2 and TRBJ2-7, with 9 bases fitting TRBD1. CDR1 and CDR2 from the germline V gene are SGHTA and FQGNSA. Trimming cost V 5 bases and J 6 bases; bases outside gene matches: 11. The CDR3 loop spans 15 amino acids. CDR3 protein: CASSRTTGGVGEQYF. CDR3 bases: TGTGCCAGCAGCCGGACGACAGGGGGAGTAGGCGAGCAGTACTTC.

This chain joins TRBV6-6 and TRBJ2-1; D possibly corresponds to TRBD2 (5 bases). V dropped 5 bases and J dropped 0 bases, with 14 bases sitting between them. This CDR3 spans 16 amino acids. Germline V gene data show CDR1 as MNHNY and CDR2 as SVGAGI (reference sequence). The CDR3 nucleotides read TGTGCCAGCAGTGCCCGAGGGTCTAGCTCCTACAATGAGCAGTTCTTC. This sequence encodes CASSARGSSSYNEQFF.

This chain uses TRBV6-5 with TRBJ1-2, with 8 bases fitting TRBD1. This CDR3 comprises 14 residues. The junction had 10 bases not matched to a gene; V was cut back by 5 bases and J by 8 bases. CDR1 is MNHEY, CDR2 SVGAGI, per germline. The CDR3 nucleotides read TGTGCCAGCAGTACGCGGACAGGGCTCTACGGCTACACCTTC. Protein sequence: CASSTRTGLYGYTF.

This clone was counted a single time. J is TRBJ2-1 and V is TRBV6-6; D not resolved. From germline, CDR1 is MNHNY and CDR2 SVGAGI (reference sequence). Trimming took 6 bases from V and 7 from J, leaving 13 bases between them. The CDR3 loop spans 13 amino acids. This chain's CDR3 is CASRPAQGNEQFF. The CDR3 DNA sequence: TGTGCCAGCAGGCCAGCGCAAGGGAATGAGCAGTTCTTC.

The chain employs TRBV27 and TRBJ1-1; possibly TRBD1 for D (5 bases). V lost 6 bases to trimming and J lost 2 bases, with 19 bases between them. Looked up from germline, CDR1 is MNHEY and CDR2 is SMNVEV (reference sequence). The CDR3 is 16 amino acids. CDR3 loop: CASSPGIGRGNTEAFF. The CDR3 DNA is TGTGCCAGCAGCCCCGGGATCGGGAGGGGCAACACTGAAGCTTTCTTT.

V gene TRBV4-3 combines with J gene TRBJ1-4; D remains unclear. Germline V gene sequence: CDR1 LGHNA, CDR2 YSLEER. This CDR3 region has 15 residues. Trimming stripped 2 bases from V and 5 bases from J, with 12 bases between. The CDR3 loop is CASSQSMAENEKLFF. The CDR3 region has the DNA TGCGCCAGCAGCCAATCGATGGCGGAGAATGAAAAACTGTTTTTT.

The chain links TRBV7-9 to TRBJ1-5; 10 positions match TRBD1. Germline CDR1 is SEHNR and CDR2 is FQNEAQ (reference sequence). V shed 3 bases and J 0 bases; nucleotides not matched to a gene: 8. The CDR3 extends over 18 amino acids. The CDR3 region has the DNA TGTGCCAGCAGCTTTTATGGACAGGGGGGCTATAGCAATCAGCCCCAGCATTTT. Translating it yields CASSFYGQGGYSNQPQHF.

The chain uses TRBV6-1 and TRBJ1-1; D uncertain. This CDR3 has 16 amino acids. Germline V gene lookup returns CDR1 MNHNS and CDR2 SASEGT. V lost 2 bases and J lost 1, with 14 bases in between. Here the CDR3 DNA reads TGTGCCAGCAGTGAATTTGGCAGGACCTGGAACACTGAAGCTTTCTTT. Amino acids: CASSEFGRTWNTEAFF.

The rearrangement joins TRBV4-1 to TRBJ1-1; 7 bases fit TRBD1. The ends lost 3 bases at V and 3 bases at J; junction bases unmatched: 25. The CDR3 totals 21 residues. In germline, CDR1 is MGHRA, CDR2 YSYEKL. The CDR3 nucleotides are TGCGCCAGCAGCCACCCCCAAGGGGGCCACAGGGACGTATCTTTATACACTGAAGCTTTCTTT. It specifies CASSHPQGGHRDVSLYTEAFF.

The genes are TRBV7-3 and TRBJ2-2; no clear D. The CDR3 is made up of 15 amino acids. Germline V gene data show CDR1 as SGHTA and CDR2 as FQGTGA. With 2 bases removed from V and 5 bases from J, the gap between germline ends came to 12 bases. The CDR3 DNA follows: TGTGCCAGCAGCTTACACGTCCCTCCTACCGGGGAGCTGTTTTTT. This sequence encodes CASSLHVPPTGELFF.

The rearrangement joins TRBV7-6 to TRBJ2-2, with 9 bases fitting TRBD1. J lost 7 bases, V lost 5 bases, and 11 bases had no gene match. Germline V gene lookup returns CDR1 SGHVS and CDR2 FNYEAQ. The CDR3 is 16 amino acids. The CDR3 DNA sequence: TGTGCCAGCAGCGTACCGATACAGGGGGCTAACGGGGAGCTGTTTTTT. Translating it yields CASSVPIQGANGELFF. Using reference TRBV7-6 and TRBJ2-2 for the parts outside the CDR3, the full variable domain is GAGVSQSPRYKVTKRGQDVALRCDPISGHVSLYWYRQALGQGPEFLTYFNYEAQQDKSGLPNDRFSAERPEGSISTLTIQRTEQRDSAMYRCASSVPIQGANGELFFGEGSRLTVL.